The sequence of this T cell receptor (beta chain) was determined in a study of T cells in localized non-small cell lung cancer. The germline gives CDR1 ENHRY, CDR2 SYGVKD. Trimming removed 3 bases from V and 4 bases from J; junction bases left unmatched: 7. The CDR3 sequence is 16 residues long. Only in-frame clones appear in the TCRdb table, and some are missing; sequencing was by immunoSEQ multiplex PCR. The sample carries around 50,000 clones, over 75% recorded once. This chain uses TRBV10-3 with TRBJ2-3; 10 bases fit TRBD2. The sequencing used peripheral blood, collected before any cancer treatment. This receptor was obtained from an older female donor with stage II squamous cell lung carcinoma. CDR3 bases: TGTGCCATCAGTGACCATAGCGGGGGGTACGCAGATACGCAGTATTTT. Residues: CAISDHSGGYADTQYF.